The 20 T cell receptor beta chains reported below all come from one sample, sequenced in a study of blood T cell repertoires in COVID-19. Measured with immunoSEQ multiplex PCR; TCRdb has only the in-frame clones, and not every one. The sample consists of some 330,000 clones, around nine tenths of them appearing once. The sample consisted of peripheral blood. The source of these receptors is a woman aged 45-60 years with active or convalescent COVID-19.

The V and J genes are TRBV2 and TRBJ2-1, with 8 nucleotides matching TRBD2. The CDR3 length is 13 residues. Germline values: CDR1 SNHLY, CDR2 FYNNEI. V lost 3 bases and J lost 9; bases outside the gene matches: 4. Written as DNA, the CDR3 is TGTGCCAGCAGTGAGTCGGGACTAGTTGAGCAGTTCTTC. This codes for CASSESGLVEQFF.

Concerning this clone: This may stem from a read error, because a much larger clone lies one nucleotide away. This rearrangement joins TRBV7-2 to TRBJ1-3; D call uncertain. The CDR3 is 12 amino acids. Germline values: CDR1 SGHTA, CDR2 FQGNSA. Trimming took 5 bases from V and 1 from J, leaving 3 bases between them. The DNA of the CDR3 is TGTGCCAGCAGCCCTTCTGGAAACACCATATATTTT. This gives the protein CASSPSGNTIYF.

The V call is TRBV7-8, the J call TRBJ1-1; TRBD1 matches 7 bases. The CDR3 is 14 amino acids. With 6 bases clipped from V and 6 bases from J, the junction kept 10 bases outside the gene matches. The germline V gene encodes CDR1 SGHVS and CDR2 FQNEAQ. The chain's CDR3 is CASSQITGEAEAFF. The CDR3 DNA follows: TGTGCCAGCAGTCAGATTACAGGGGAGGCTGAAGCTTTCTTT.

This clone was seen just once. The chain employs TRBV30 and TRBJ2-3; D is perhaps TRBD2 (6 bases). This CDR3 is built from 15 residues. V dropped 3 bases and J dropped 5 bases, with 18 bases sitting between them. Per the germline V gene, CDR1 is GTSNPN and CDR2 is SVGIG (reference sequence). The CDR3, as DNA: TGTGCCTGGAGGGAGTGGGGCAACGGGGGAGATACGCAGTATTTT. This sequence encodes CAWREWGNGGDTQYF.

The chain has TRBV5-8 and TRBJ2-3; tentative D call: TRBD1 (6 bases). CDR1 and CDR2 (germline): SGHTS, YDEGEE. Trimming cost V 3 bases and J 2 bases, with 13 bases left between them. The CDR3 totals 15 residues. This CDR3 is CASSSGVISTDTQYF. The CDR3, as DNA: TGTGCCAGCAGCTCAGGGGTAATTTCCACAGATACGCAGTATTTT.

The V and J genes are TRBV11-2 and TRBJ1-1; tentatively, D is TRBD1 (5 bases). The CDR3 has 13 residues. Germline CDR1 SGHAT, CDR2 FQNNGV. Trimming took 2 bases from V and 4 from J, leaving 8 bases between them. This chain's CDR3 is CASSLSDTTEAFF. The CDR3 DNA sequence: TGTGCCAGCAGCTTATCGGACACCACTGAAGCTTTCTTT.

This chain links TRBV11-1 with TRBJ1-1; the D gene is possibly TRBD1 (5 bases). The CDR3 has 14 residues. The V end lost 3 bases, the J end lost 0 bases, and 8 bases lay between the germline ends. Germline V lookup: CDR1 SGHAT, CDR2 FQDESV (reference sequence). In nucleotides, the CDR3 is TGTGCCAGCAGCTTGACAGACTTGAACACTGAAGCTTTCTTT. This gives the protein CASSLTDLNTEAFF.

The J gene is TRBJ2-3, the V gene TRBV29-1; 10 nucleotides line up with TRBD1. The ends lost 8 bases at V and 3 bases at J; junction bases unmatched: 5. The CDR3 has 13 amino acids. In germline, CDR1 is SQVTM, CDR2 ANQGSEA. CDR3 residues: CSLRTGGTDTQYF. For the CDR3, the DNA is TGCAGCCTACGGACAGGGGGGACAGATACGCAGTATTTT.

The V gene is TRBV7-2, the J gene TRBJ2-7, with 7 bases matching TRBD2. This CDR3 spans 18 amino acids. V lost 2 bases, J lost 0 bases, and 13 bases stayed unmatched. Germline V lookup: CDR1 SGHTA, CDR2 FQGNSA. The CDR3 bases are TGTGCCAGCAGCTTAAGCTGGTCCGGCGGGAGAAGCTCCTACGAGCAGTACTTC. This gives the protein CASSLSWSGGRSSYEQYF.

The chain uses TRBV4-1 and TRBJ1-5, with TRBD1 as a possible D gene (6 bases). This CDR3 is 16 amino acids long. V was shortened by 2 bases and J by 2 bases, with 13 bases between the two germline ends. CDR1 MGHRA and CDR2 YSYEKL come from the germline V gene. Written as DNA, the CDR3 is TGCGCCAGCAGCCAAACCGGACAGTTGGGCAATCAGCCCCAGCATTTT. Translation: CASSQTGQLGNQPQHF.

The V gene is TRBV6-5, the J gene TRBJ2-3; D may be TRBD1 (6 bases). The CDR3 length is 15 residues. The V and J ends lost 6 bases and 3 bases respectively, with 16 bases between them. Germline values: CDR1 MNHEY, CDR2 SVGAGI. CDR3 loop: CASRPGAFQTDTQYF. For the CDR3, the DNA is TGTGCCAGCAGACCAGGGGCATTTCAGACAGATACGCAGTATTTT.

This chain connects TRBV5-1 to TRBJ2-7, with D possibly being TRBD2 (6 bases). The germline CDR1 and CDR2 sequences are SGHRS and YFSETQ. V was clipped by 4 bases and J by 6 bases, with 17 bases between them. The CDR3 runs to 14 residues. The CDR3 coding sequence is TGCGCCAGCAGCCCGGGCGGGGTGGTAATCGAGCAGTACTTC. As protein: CASSPGGVVIEQYF.

Only one count was recorded for this clone. The rearrangement uses TRBV9 and TRBJ1-1; the match to TRBD1 covers 10 bases. Germline CDR1 reads SGDLS; CDR2 reads YYNGEE. The CDR3 is 16 amino acids. V gave up 4 bases and J gave up 3 bases; unmatched junction bases: 9. The CDR3 DNA sequence: TGTGCCAGCAGCTCCCGGGACAGGGGTTGGGACACTGAAGCTTTCTTT. Translating gives CASSSRDRGWDTEAFF.

The chain combines TRBV5-1 with TRBJ1-3; TRBD1 agrees at 9 bases. In germline, CDR1 is SGHRS, CDR2 YFSETQ. Losses at the gene ends were 0 bases for V and 7 bases for J; bases not matched to a gene: 8. The CDR3 has 16 amino acids. The CDR3: CASSLEAADRGNTIYF. CDR3 DNA sequence: TGCGCCAGCAGCTTGGAGGCCGCAGACAGGGGGAACACCATATATTTT.

The J gene is TRBJ1-1, the V gene TRBV28, with D unresolved. Trimming took 2 bases from V and 0 from J, leaving 7 bases between them. Germline assignment: CDR1 MDHEN and CDR2 SYDVKM. The CDR3 is made up of 14 amino acids. CDR3 sequence: CASSLLRLNTEAFF. The CDR3 DNA follows: TGTGCCAGCAGTTTACTACGATTGAACACTGAAGCTTTCTTT.

The DNA for the CDR3 is TGTGCCAGCAGTTCCCCGTCCAGGGGGTCCACCTTC. Amino acids: CASSSPSRGSTF. This sequence joins TRBV28 and TRBJ1-2; TRBD1 matches at 7 bases. The germline V gene has CDR1 MDHEN and CDR2 SYDVKM. V was pared by 4 bases and J by 13 bases, with 9 bases of the junction left unmatched. This CDR3 contains 12 residues.

The genes are TRBV25-1 and TRBJ1-1; D perhaps matches TRBD1 (5 bases). Germline V gene sequence: CDR1 MGHDK, CDR2 SYGVNS. The CDR3 runs 12 residues. The germline V and J ends were trimmed by 5 bases and 7 bases, with 11 bases remaining between them. The CDR3 DNA reads as TGTGCCAGCAGTTTCAGGGTCGGTGAAGCTTTCTTT. The encoded protein is CASSFRVGEAFF.

The genes are TRBV25-1 and TRBJ1-1; perhaps TRBD1 as D (5 bases). The V and J ends lost 6 bases and 5 bases respectively, with 16 bases between them. Germline CDR1 is MGHDK and CDR2 is SYGVNS. The CDR3 covers 14 residues. In nucleotides, the CDR3 is TGTGCCAGCAGCGACTGGGGCGCCCGGACTGAAGCTTTCTTT. It codes for CASSDWGARTEAFF.

This chain connects TRBV7-3 to TRBJ2-3; D is perhaps TRBD2 (6 bases). The V end lost 5 bases, the J end lost 2 bases, and 8 bases lay between the germline ends. The CDR3 runs to 13 residues. Germline CDR1 is SGHTA and CDR2 is FQGTGA. CDR3 nucleotide sequence: TGTGCCAGCAGCCCGGGGGACACAGATACGCAGTATTTT. Residues: CASSPGDTDTQYF.

The gene calls are TRBV2 and TRBJ1-5; unclear D gene. The ends were cut back, 4 bases at V and 6 bases at J, with 10 bases in the middle. The CDR3 is 13 residues long. Germline V lookup: CDR1 SNHLY, CDR2 FYNNEI. The CDR3 is CASSGRESQPQHF. The CDR3 DNA reads as TGTGCCAGCAGTGGACGGGAGAGTCAGCCCCAGCATTTT.